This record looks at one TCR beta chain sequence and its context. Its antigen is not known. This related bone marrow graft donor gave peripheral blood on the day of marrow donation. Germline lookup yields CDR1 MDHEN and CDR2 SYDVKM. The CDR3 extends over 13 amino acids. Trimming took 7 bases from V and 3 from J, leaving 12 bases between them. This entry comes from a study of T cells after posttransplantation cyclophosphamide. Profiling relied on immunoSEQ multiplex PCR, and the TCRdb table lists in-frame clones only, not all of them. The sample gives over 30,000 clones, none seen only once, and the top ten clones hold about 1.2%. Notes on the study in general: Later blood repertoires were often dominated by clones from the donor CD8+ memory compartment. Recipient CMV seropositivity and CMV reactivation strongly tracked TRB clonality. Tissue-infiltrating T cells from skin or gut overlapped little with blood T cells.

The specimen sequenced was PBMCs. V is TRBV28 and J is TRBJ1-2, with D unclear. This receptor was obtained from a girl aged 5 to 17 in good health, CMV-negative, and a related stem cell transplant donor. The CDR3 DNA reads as TGTGCCAGCATACGGGGAGTTGACTATGGCTACACCTTC. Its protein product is CASIRGVDYGYTF.